This is a list of T cell receptor beta chains from one sample in a study of human thymus T cells. Clones were sequenced by immunoSEQ multiplex PCR, and TCRdb holds only the in-frame ones, with some missing. Here the sample spans approximately 70,000 clones, 95% being singletons. The sample consisted of thymus tissue. The source of these receptors is a girl in the first two years of life with a congenital heart defect but otherwise immunologically healthy. The CDR3 runs from the conserved cysteine through the conserved F or W. The order of the fields is CDR3 protein, CDR3 DNA, V gene, D gene, J gene, clone size. D genes are given only for firm matches. Clone size is given for some rows only: seen once, a few or many times, or a class if the clone is expanded.

CDR3 protein: CASSTTLAGGYEQYF; CDR3 DNA: TGTGCCAGCAGTACAACACTAGCGGGAGGCTACGAGCAGTACTTC; V gene: TRBV27; D gene: TRBD2; J gene: TRBJ2-7; clone size: -
CDR3 protein: CASSPFAHPYEQYF; CDR3 DNA: TGTGCCAGCAGCCCCTTCGCCCATCCCTACGAGCAGTACTTC; V gene: TRBV7-2; D gene: -; J gene: TRBJ2-7; clone size: -
CDR3 protein: CSVENPRVGRWAASYGYTF; CDR3 DNA: TGCAGCGTTGAAAACCCGAGGGTCGGCCGGTGGGCAGCGTCGTATGGCTACACCTTC; V gene: TRBV29-1; D gene: -; J gene: TRBJ1-2; clone size: -
CDR3 protein: CASSLGTDTYEQYF; CDR3 DNA: TGTGCCAGCAGCTTGGGGACAGACACCTACGAGCAGTACTTC; V gene: TRBV11-1; D gene: TRBD1; J gene: TRBJ2-7; clone size: -
CDR3 protein: CASSRGAPEQYF; CDR3 DNA: TGTGCCAGCAGCCGGGGGGCTCCCGAGCAGTACTTC; V gene: TRBV2; D gene: -; J gene: TRBJ2-7; clone size: -
CDR3 protein: CASGRSYEQFF; CDR3 DNA: TGTGCTAGTGGTCGGAGTTATGAGCAGTTCTTC; V gene: TRBV12-5; D gene: -; J gene: TRBJ2-1; clone size: -
CDR3 protein: CASSLDQETQYF; CDR3 DNA: TGCGCCAGCAGCTTAGATCAAGAGACCCAGTACTTC; V gene: TRBV5-1; D gene: -; J gene: TRBJ2-5; clone size: -
CDR3 protein: CASSFRTGSEMNTEAFF; CDR3 DNA: TGCGCCAGCAGCTTTCGGACAGGGTCGGAGATGAACACTGAAGCTTTCTTT; V gene: TRBV5-1; D gene: TRBD1; J gene: TRBJ1-1; clone size: -
CDR3 protein: CASSPDRVCYGYTF; CDR3 DNA: TGTGCCAGCAGCCCGGACAGGGTTTGCTATGGCTACACCTTC; V gene: TRBV7-9; D gene: TRBD1; J gene: TRBJ1-2; clone size: -
CDR3 protein: CASSAPGRPLTAERSNTGELFF; CDR3 DNA: TGTGCCAGCAGTGCGCCGGGACGTCCTCTAACCGCCGAACGCTCGAACACCGGGGAGCTGTTTTTT; V gene: TRBV27; D gene: -; J gene: TRBJ2-2; clone size: -
CDR3 protein: CSVAGATEAFF; CDR3 DNA: TGCAGCGTCGCAGGGGCCACTGAAGCTTTCTTT; V gene: TRBV29-1; D gene: -; J gene: TRBJ1-1; clone size: -
CDR3 protein: CASSPHGQVFDQPQHF; CDR3 DNA: TGTGCCAGCTCACCCCACGGACAGGTTTTCGATCAGCCCCAGCATTTT; V gene: TRBV18; D gene: TRBD1; J gene: TRBJ1-5; clone size: -
CDR3 protein: CASSFSGTGTSNHF; CDR3 DNA: TGTGCCAGCAGCTTTTCCGGCACCGGGACTTCGAACCACTTT; V gene: TRBV5-6; D gene: -; J gene: TRBJ1-6; clone size: -
CDR3 protein: CASSPSWTSSFQTGELFF; CDR3 DNA: TGTGCCAGCAGCCCCAGCTGGACTAGCAGTTTCCAAACCGGGGAGCTGTTTTTT; V gene: TRBV7-9; D gene: TRBD2; J gene: TRBJ2-2; clone size: -
CDR3 protein: CASSLATAFGANVLTF; CDR3 DNA: TGTGCCAGCAGCTTAGCCACAGCATTTGGGGCCAACGTCCTGACTTTC; V gene: TRBV7-2; D gene: -; J gene: TRBJ2-6; clone size: -
CDR3 protein: CAISILAGGPNEQFF; CDR3 DNA: TGTGCCATCAGCATACTAGCGGGAGGGCCAAATGAGCAGTTCTTC; V gene: TRBV10-3; D gene: TRBD2; J gene: TRBJ2-1; clone size: once
CDR3 protein: CASSDGQGKSEQYF; CDR3 DNA: TGTGCCAGCAGTGACGGGCAGGGGAAGAGCGAGCAGTACTTC; V gene: TRBV2; D gene: -; J gene: TRBJ2-7; clone size: -
CDR3 protein: CASSQDRDLLYEQYF; CDR3 DNA: TGCGCCAGCAGCCAAGATCGGGACCTCCTCTACGAGCAGTACTTC; V gene: TRBV4-1; D gene: -; J gene: TRBJ2-7; clone size: -
CDR3 protein: CASRPPGQGLYGYTF; CDR3 DNA: TGTGCCAGCAGGCCCCCCGGACAGGGGTTATATGGCTACACCTTC; V gene: TRBV7-9; D gene: TRBD1; J gene: TRBJ1-2; clone size: -
CDR3 protein: CASSQEWVAGIGNEQFF; CDR3 DNA: TGCGCCAGCAGCCAAGAATGGGTAGCGGGAATCGGCAATGAGCAGTTCTTC; V gene: TRBV4-3; D gene: TRBD2; J gene: TRBJ2-1; clone size: -
CDR3 protein: CSVEGGSGNTIYF; CDR3 DNA: TGCAGCGTTGAAGGGGGCTCTGGAAACACCATATATTTT; V gene: TRBV29-1; D gene: -; J gene: TRBJ1-3; clone size: -
CDR3 protein: CAWRTVKGAFF; CDR3 DNA: TGTGCCTGGAGGACAGTCAAAGGGGCTTTCTTT; V gene: TRBV30; D gene: -; J gene: TRBJ1-1; clone size: -
CDR3 protein: CASSIAWDRTTYEQYF; CDR3 DNA: TGTGCCAGTAGTATAGCCTGGGACAGGACTACCTACGAGCAGTACTTC; V gene: TRBV19; D gene: TRBD1; J gene: TRBJ2-7; clone size: few
CDR3 protein: CASSQERSGNTIYF; CDR3 DNA: TGTGCCAGCAGTCAAGAGAGGTCCGGAAACACCATATATTTT; V gene: TRBV4-2; D gene: -; J gene: TRBJ1-3; clone size: -
CDR3 protein: CASSMGKDGELFF; CDR3 DNA: TGTGCCAGTAGTATGGGGAAGGACGGGGAGCTGTTTTTT; V gene: TRBV19; D gene: -; J gene: TRBJ2-2; clone size: -
CDR3 protein: CASSLVAGNTGELFF; CDR3 DNA: TGTGCCAGCAGCTTGGTCGCGGGAAACACCGGGGAGCTGTTTTTT; V gene: TRBV5-4; D gene: -; J gene: TRBJ2-2; clone size: -
CDR3 protein: CASSRVAGGCNNEQFF; CDR3 DNA: TGCGCCAGCAGCCGGGTAGCGGGAGGGTGCAACAATGAGCAGTTCTTC; V gene: TRBV4-1; D gene: TRBD2; J gene: TRBJ2-1; clone size: once
CDR3 protein: CASRRGREGSTGELFF; CDR3 DNA: TGTGCCAGCAGGCGGGGGAGGGAGGGCTCCACCGGGGAGCTGTTTTTT; V gene: TRBV7-3; D gene: TRBD2; J gene: TRBJ2-2; clone size: -
CDR3 protein: CSVDVRREFSGDTQYF; CDR3 DNA: TGCAGCGTTGACGTAAGGCGGGAGTTCTCTGGAGATACGCAGTATTTT; V gene: TRBV29-1; D gene: TRBD2; J gene: TRBJ2-3; clone size: -
CDR3 protein: CASSHQTSGEPTKSNEQFF; CDR3 DNA: TGTGCCAGCAGCCACCAGACTAGCGGAGAACCAACCAAGTCCAATGAGCAGTTCTTC; V gene: TRBV14; D gene: TRBD2; J gene: TRBJ2-1; clone size: -
CDR3 protein: CASSLGQDIGGYTF; CDR3 DNA: TGTGCCAGCAGCTTGGGGCAGGACATCGGTGGCTACACCTTC; V gene: TRBV5-6; D gene: -; J gene: TRBJ1-2; clone size: few
CDR3 protein: CASSCSGRVHEQFF; CDR3 DNA: TGTGCCAGCAGCTGTAGCGGGAGGGTGCATGAGCAGTTCTTC; V gene: TRBV7-3; D gene: TRBD2; J gene: TRBJ2-1; clone size: -
CDR3 protein: CAWSNSGDADGYTF; CDR3 DNA: TGTGCCTGGAGTAATTCGGGGGACGCCGATGGCTACACCTTC; V gene: TRBV30; D gene: -; J gene: TRBJ1-2; clone size: -
CDR3 protein: CASSQERQVIGANVLTF; CDR3 DNA: TGCGCCAGCAGCCAAGAACGGCAGGTGATCGGGGCCAACGTCCTGACTTTC; V gene: TRBV4-3; D gene: -; J gene: TRBJ2-6; clone size: once
CDR3 protein: CASGAGTGLYEQYF; CDR3 DNA: TGTGCTAGTGGCGCCGGGACAGGGCTCTACGAGCAGTACTTC; V gene: TRBV12-5; D gene: TRBD1; J gene: TRBJ2-7; clone size: -
CDR3 protein: CASSLANTDTQYF; CDR3 DNA: TGTGCCAGCAGCTTAGCCAATACAGATACGCAGTATTTT; V gene: TRBV7-9; D gene: -; J gene: TRBJ2-3; clone size: -
CDR3 protein: CASSPRTGLSGNTIYF; CDR3 DNA: TGTGCCAGCAGCCCGAGGACAGGGCTCTCTGGAAACACCATATATTTT; V gene: TRBV5-5; D gene: TRBD1; J gene: TRBJ1-3; clone size: -
CDR3 protein: CASSQEERGQFF; CDR3 DNA: TGTGCCAGCAGCCAAGAAGAAAGAGGGCAGTTCTTC; V gene: TRBV14; D gene: -; J gene: TRBJ2-1; clone size: -
CDR3 protein: CASSPRVSQQFF; CDR3 DNA: TGTGCCAGCTCACCCCGGGTGAGTCAGCAGTTCTTC; V gene: TRBV18; D gene: -; J gene: TRBJ2-1; clone size: -
CDR3 protein: CASSPYPRSGDSSYNEQFF; CDR3 DNA: TGTGCCAGCAGCCCGTATCCCAGAAGCGGAGACAGCTCCTACAATGAGCAGTTCTTC; V gene: TRBV14; D gene: -; J gene: TRBJ2-1; clone size: -
CDR3 protein: CASQGVGLVGQETQYF; CDR3 DNA: TGTGCCAGCCAGGGAGTGGGTCTGGTCGGCCAAGAGACCCAGTACTTC; V gene: TRBV28; D gene: -; J gene: TRBJ2-5; clone size: -